This T cell receptor (beta chain) was captured by sequencing in a study of molecular identifiers for immune sequencing clone quantification. The authors gated naive CD8 T cells as CD8+CD4-CCR7+CD45RA+ for sorting. TCRdb passed the PCR reads through MiXCR, listing each CDR3 protein once. The repertoire holds roughly 630,000 distinct CDR3 sequences, with about 25% as singletons. The CDR3 covers 17 residues. Germline loops: CDR1 LNHNV, CDR2 YYDKDF (reference sequence). As to this clonotype: The junction and the germline gene differ at one end; a read error may be behind it.

V is TRBV15 and J is TRBJ2-1; the match to TRBD2 covers 13 bases. The clonotype was recovered from a human donor in good health. Some libraries in this study had Jurkat cell RNA spiked in. Sample: naive CD8+ T cells from blood, with Jurkat cell RNA spiked in. Subset indicated: FACS-sorted CD8+CD4-CCR7+CD45RA+ naive T cells. In DNA, the CDR3 is TGTGCCACCAGCATCCGACTAGCGGGGGGACCGGGGGATGAGCAGCTCTTC. Translating it yields CATSIRLAGGPGDEQLF.